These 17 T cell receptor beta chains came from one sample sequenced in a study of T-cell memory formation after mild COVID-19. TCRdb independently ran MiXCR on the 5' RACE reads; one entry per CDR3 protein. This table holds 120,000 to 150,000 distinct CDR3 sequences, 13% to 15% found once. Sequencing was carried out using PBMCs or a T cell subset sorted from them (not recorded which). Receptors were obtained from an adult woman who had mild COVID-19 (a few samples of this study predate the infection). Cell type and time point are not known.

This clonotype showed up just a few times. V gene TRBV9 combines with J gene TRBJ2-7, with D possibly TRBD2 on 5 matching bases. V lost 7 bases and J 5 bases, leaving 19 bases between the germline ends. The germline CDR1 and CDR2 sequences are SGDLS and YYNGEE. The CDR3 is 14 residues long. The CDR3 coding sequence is TGTGCCAGCTCCGATGGACTCACGTCGGACGAGCAGTACTTC. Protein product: CASSDGLTSDEQYF.

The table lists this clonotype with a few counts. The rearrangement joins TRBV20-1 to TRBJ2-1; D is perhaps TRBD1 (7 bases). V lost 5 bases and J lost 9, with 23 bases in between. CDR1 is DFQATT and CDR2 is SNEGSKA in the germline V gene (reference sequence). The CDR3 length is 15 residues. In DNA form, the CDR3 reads TGCAGTGCTGGACCCCAGGGGGGCCCGAGCGGTGAGCAGTTCTTC. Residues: CSAGPQGGPSGEQFF.

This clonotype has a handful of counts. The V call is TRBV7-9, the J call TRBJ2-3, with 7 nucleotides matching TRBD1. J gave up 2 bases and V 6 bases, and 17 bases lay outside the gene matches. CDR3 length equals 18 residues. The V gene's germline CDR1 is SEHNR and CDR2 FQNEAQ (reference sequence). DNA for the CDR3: TGTGCCAGCAGTCAGACGTTGGGGGACAGAGATCCCACAGATACGCAGTATTTT. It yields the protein CASSQTLGDRDPTDTQYF.

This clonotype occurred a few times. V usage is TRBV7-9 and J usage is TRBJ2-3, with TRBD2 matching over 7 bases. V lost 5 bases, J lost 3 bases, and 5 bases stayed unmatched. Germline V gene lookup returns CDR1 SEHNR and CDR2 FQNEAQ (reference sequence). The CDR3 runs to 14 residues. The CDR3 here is CASSISGPTDTQYF. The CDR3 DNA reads TGTGCCAGCAGCATTAGCGGGCCGACAGATACGCAGTATTTT.

The CDR3 coding sequence is TGTGCCAGCAGTTTAGTGGGGGCGGGTCGACAAGAGACCCAGTACTTC. Protein: CASSLVGAGRQETQYF. The V gene is TRBV12-3 or TRBV12-4, the J gene TRBJ2-5; maybe TRBD1 (6 bases). The CDR3 totals 16 residues. V lost 1 base, J lost 2 bases, and 14 bases lay in between.

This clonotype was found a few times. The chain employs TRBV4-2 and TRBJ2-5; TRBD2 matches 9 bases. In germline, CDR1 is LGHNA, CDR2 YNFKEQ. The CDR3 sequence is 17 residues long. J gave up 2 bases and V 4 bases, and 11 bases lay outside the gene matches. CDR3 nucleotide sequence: TGTGCCAGCAGCCCCCTAGGGTCTAGCGGGGTGCAAGAGACCCAGTACTTC. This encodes CASSPLGSSGVQETQYF.

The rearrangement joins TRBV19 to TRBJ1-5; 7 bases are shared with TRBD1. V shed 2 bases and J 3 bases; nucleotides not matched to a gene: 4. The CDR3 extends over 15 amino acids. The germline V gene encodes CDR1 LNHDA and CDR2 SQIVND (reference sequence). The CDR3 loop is CASSIQGGLNQPQHF. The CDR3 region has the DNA TGTGCCAGTAGTATACAAGGGGGCCTCAATCAGCCCCAGCATTTT.

The CDR3 loop reads CASSKALRAGDLQETQYF. In nucleotides, the CDR3 is TGTGCCAGCAGCAAAGCCCTACGGGCGGGAGACCTCCAAGAGACCCAGTACTTC. This chain joins TRBV21-1 and TRBJ2-5; TRBD2 reflects the table's D call only, with no check against the DNA. TRBV21-1 is recorded as a pseudogene. The CDR3 totals 18 residues.

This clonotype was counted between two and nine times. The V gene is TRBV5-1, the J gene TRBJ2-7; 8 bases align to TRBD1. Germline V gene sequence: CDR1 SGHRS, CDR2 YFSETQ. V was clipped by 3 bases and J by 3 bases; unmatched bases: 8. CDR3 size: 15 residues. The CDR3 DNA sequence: TGCGCCAGCAGCTCCGGACAGGGAACCATCTACGAGCAGTACTTC. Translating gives CASSSGQGTIYEQYF.

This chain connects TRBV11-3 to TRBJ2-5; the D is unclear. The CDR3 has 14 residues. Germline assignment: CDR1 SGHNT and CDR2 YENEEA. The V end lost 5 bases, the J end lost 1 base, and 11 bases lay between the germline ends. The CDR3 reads CASSPDLGQETQYF. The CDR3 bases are TGTGCCAGCAGCCCGGACCTGGGCCAAGAGACCCAGTACTTC.

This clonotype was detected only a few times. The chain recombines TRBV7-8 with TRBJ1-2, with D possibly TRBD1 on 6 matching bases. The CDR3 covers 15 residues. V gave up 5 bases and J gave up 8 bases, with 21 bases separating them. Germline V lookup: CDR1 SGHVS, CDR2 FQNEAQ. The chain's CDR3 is CASSQTTGYLEGYTF. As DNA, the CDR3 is TGTGCCAGCAGCCAAACCACAGGGTATTTGGAGGGCTACACCTTC.

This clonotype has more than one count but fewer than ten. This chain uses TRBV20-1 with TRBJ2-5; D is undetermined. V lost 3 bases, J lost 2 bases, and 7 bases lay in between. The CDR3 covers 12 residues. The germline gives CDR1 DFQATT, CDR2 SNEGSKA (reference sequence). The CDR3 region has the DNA TGCAGTGCTAGTCGACGACAAGAGACCCAGTACTTC. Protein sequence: CSASRRQETQYF.

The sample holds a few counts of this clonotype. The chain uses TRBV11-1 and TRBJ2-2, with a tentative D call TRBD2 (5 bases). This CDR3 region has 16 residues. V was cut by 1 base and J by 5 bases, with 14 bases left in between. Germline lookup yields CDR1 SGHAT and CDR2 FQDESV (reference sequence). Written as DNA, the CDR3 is TGTGCCAGCAGCTTAGGGACTTTAACAGAGACCGGGGAGCTGTTTTTT. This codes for CASSLGTLTETGELFF.

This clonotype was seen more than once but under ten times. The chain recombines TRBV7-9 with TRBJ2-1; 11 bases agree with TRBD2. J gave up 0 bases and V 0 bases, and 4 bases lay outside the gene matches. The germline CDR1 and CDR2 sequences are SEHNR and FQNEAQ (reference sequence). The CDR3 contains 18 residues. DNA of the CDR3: TGTGCCAGCAGCTTAGCCCCGGGACTAGCGGACTCCTACAATGAGCAGTTCTTC. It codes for CASSLAPGLADSYNEQFF.

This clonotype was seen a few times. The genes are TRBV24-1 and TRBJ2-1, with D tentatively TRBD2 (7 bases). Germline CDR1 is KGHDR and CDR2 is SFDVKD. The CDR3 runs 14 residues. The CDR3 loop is CATVGGAGYNEQFF. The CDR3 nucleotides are TGTGCTACTGTTGGGGGGGCGGGGTACAATGAGCAGTTCTTC.

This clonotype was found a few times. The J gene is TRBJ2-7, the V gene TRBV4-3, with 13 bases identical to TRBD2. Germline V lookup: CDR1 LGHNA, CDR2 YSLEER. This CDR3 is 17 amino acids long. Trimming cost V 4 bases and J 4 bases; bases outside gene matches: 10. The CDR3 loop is CASSLIVPGLAGYEQYF. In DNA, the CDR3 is TGCGCCAGCAGCCTTATCGTCCCGGGACTAGCGGGATACGAGCAGTACTTC.

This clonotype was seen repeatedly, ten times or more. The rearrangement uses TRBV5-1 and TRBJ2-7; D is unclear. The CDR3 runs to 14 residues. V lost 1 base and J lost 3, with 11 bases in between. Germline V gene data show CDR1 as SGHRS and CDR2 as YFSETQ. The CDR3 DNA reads TGCGCCAGCAGCTTGACGGGTATTCGCTACGAGCAGTACTTC. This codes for CASSLTGIRYEQYF.